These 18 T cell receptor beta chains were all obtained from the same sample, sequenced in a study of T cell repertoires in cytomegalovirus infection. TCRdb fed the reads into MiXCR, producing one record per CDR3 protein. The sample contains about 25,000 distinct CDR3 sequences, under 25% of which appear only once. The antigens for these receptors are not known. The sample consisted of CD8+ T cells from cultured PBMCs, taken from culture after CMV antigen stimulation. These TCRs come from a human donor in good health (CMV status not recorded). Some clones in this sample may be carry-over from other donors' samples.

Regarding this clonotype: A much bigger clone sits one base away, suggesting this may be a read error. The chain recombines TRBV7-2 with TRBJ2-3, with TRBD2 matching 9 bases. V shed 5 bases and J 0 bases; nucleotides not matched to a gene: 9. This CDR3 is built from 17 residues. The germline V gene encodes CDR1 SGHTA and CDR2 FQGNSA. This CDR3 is CASSLPVTSGSTDTQYF. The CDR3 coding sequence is TGTGCCAGCAGCCTTCCCGTGACTAGCGGAAGCACAGATACGCAGTATTTT.

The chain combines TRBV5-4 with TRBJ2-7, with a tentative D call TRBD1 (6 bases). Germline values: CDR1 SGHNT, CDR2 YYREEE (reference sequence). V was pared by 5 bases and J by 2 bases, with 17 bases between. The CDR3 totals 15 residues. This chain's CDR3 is CASSFSWDKTYEQYF. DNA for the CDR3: TGTGCCAGCAGTTTCTCCTGGGACAAGACCTACGAGCAGTACTTC. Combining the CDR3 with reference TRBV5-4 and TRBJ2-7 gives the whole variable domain ETGVTQSPTHLIKTRGQQVTLRCSSQSGHNTVSWYQQALGQGPQFIFQYYREEENGRGNFPPRFSGLQFPNYSSELNVNALELDDSALYLCASSFSWDKTYEQYFGPGTRLTVT.

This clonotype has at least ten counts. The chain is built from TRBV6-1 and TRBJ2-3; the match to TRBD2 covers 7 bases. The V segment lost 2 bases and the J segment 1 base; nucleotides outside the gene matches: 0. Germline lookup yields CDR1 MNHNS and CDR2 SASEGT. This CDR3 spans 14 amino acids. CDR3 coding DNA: TGTGCCAGCAGTGAACGGGGGGGCACAGATACGCAGTATTTT. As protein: CASSERGGTDTQYF.

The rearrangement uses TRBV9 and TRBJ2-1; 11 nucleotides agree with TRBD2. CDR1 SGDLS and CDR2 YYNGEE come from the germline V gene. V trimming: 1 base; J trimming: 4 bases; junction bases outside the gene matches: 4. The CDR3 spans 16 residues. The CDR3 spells CASSVTLAGVYNEQFF. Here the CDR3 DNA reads TGTGCCAGCAGCGTAACACTAGCGGGGGTATACAATGAGCAGTTCTTC.

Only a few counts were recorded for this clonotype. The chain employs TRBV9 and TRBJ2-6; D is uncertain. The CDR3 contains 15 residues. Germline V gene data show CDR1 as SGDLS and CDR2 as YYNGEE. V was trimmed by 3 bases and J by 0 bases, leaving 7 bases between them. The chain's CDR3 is CASSGPTSGANVLTF. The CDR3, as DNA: TGTGCCAGCAGCGGCCCTACCTCTGGGGCCAACGTCCTGACTTTC.

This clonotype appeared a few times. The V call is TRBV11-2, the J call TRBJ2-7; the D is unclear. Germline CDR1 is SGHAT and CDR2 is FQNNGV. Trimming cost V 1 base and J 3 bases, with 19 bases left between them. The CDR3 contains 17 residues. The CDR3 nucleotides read TGTGCCAGCAGCTTAGCCCCCCCCAGGAATTCTCTCTACGAGCAGTACTTC. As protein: CASSLAPPRNSLYEQYF.

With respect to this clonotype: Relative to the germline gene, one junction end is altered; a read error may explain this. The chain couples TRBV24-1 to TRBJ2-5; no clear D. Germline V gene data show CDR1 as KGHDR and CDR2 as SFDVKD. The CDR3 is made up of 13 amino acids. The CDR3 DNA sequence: TGTACCACTTCGACACAAAGCCAAGAGACCCAGTACTTC. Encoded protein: CTTSTQSQETQYF.

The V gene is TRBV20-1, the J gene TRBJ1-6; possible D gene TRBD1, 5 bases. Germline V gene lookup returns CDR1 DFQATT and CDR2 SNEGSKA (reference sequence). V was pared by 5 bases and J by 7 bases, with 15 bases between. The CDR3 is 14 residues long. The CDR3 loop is CSAGLTGSNSPLHF. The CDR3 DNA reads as TGCAGTGCTGGATTAACAGGTTCCAATTCACCCCTCCACTTT.

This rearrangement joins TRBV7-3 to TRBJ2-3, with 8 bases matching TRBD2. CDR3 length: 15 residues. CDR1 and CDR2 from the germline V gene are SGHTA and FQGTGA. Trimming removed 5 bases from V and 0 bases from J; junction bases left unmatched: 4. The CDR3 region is CASSQSGGSTDTQYF. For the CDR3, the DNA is TGTGCCAGCAGCCAAAGCGGGGGTAGCACAGATACGCAGTATTTT. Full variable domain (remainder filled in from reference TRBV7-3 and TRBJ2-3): GAGVSQTPSNKVTEKGKYVELRCDPISGHTALYWYRQSLGQGPEFLIYFQGTGAADDSGLPNDRFFAVRPEGSVSTLKIQRTERGDSAVYLCASSQSGGSTDTQYFGPGTRLTVL.

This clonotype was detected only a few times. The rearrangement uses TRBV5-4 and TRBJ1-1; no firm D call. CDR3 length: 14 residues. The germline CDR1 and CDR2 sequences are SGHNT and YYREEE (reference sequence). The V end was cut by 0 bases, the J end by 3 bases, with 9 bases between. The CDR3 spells CASSLAPGYTEAFF. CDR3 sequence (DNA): TGTGCCAGCAGCTTGGCCCCGGGGTACACTGAAGCTTTCTTT.

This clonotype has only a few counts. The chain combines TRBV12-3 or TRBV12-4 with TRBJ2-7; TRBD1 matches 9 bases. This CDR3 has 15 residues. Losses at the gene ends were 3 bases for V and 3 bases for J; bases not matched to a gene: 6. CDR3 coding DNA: TGTGCCAGCAGTTTGGTGGGGACAGGGTTCTACGAGCAGTACTTC. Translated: CASSLVGTGFYEQYF.

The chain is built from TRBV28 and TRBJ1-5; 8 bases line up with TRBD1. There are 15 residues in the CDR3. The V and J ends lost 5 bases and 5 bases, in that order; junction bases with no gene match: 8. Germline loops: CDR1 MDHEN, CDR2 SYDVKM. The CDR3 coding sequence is TGTGCCAGCAGTAACCAGGGGGCGCGGGATCAGCCCCAGCATTTT. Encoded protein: CASSNQGARDQPQHF.

The CDR3: CATSRDSGSEQFF. CDR3 nucleotide sequence: TGTGCCACCAGCAGAGATTCGGGGAGTGAGCAGTTCTTC. The V call is TRBV15, the J call TRBJ2-1; a weak D match, TRBD2 (5 bases). Germline values: CDR1 LNHNV, CDR2 YYDKDF (reference sequence). This CDR3 is built from 13 residues. The V and J ends lost 0 bases and 9 bases respectively, with 9 bases between them.

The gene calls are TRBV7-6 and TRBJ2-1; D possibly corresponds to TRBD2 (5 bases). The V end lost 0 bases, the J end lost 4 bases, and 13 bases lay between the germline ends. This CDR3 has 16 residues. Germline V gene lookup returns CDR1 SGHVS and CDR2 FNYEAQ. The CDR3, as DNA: TGTGCCAGCAGCTTAGCGCCCAGCGGTCTTTACAATGAGCAGTTCTTC. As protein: CASSLAPSGLYNEQFF. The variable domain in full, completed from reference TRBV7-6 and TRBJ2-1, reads GAGVSQSPRYKVTKRGQDVALRCDPISGHVSLYWYRQALGQGPEFLTYFNYEAQQDKSGLPNDRFSAERPEGSISTLTIQRTEQRDSAMYRCASSLAPSGLYNEQFFGPGTRLTVL.

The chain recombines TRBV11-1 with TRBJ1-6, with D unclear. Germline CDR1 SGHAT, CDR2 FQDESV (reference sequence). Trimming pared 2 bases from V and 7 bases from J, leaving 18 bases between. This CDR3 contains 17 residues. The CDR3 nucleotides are TGTGCCAGCAGCTTAAATGGCGCGAGGCAGCCGAATTCACCCCTCCACTTT. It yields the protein CASSLNGARQPNSPLHF. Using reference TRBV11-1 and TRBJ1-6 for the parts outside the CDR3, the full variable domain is EAEVAQSPRYKITEKSQAVAFWCDPISGHATLYWYRQILGQGPELLVQFQDESVVDDSQLPKDRFSAERLKGVDSTLKIQPAELGDSAMYLCASSLNGARQPNSPLHFGNGTRLTVT.

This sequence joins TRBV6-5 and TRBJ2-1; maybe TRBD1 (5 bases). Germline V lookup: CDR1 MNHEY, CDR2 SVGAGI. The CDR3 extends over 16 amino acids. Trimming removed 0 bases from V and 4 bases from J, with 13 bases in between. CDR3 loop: CASSYSGHRLYNEQFF. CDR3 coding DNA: TGTGCCAGCAGTTACTCAGGACACCGACTTTACAATGAGCAGTTCTTC.

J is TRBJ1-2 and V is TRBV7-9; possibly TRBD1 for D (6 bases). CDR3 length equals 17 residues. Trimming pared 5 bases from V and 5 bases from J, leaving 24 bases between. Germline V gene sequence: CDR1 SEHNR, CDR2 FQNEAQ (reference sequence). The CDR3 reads CASSADVAGAFLYGYTF. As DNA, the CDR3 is TGTGCCAGCAGCGCAGACGTCGCAGGGGCGTTTTTATATGGCTACACCTTC.

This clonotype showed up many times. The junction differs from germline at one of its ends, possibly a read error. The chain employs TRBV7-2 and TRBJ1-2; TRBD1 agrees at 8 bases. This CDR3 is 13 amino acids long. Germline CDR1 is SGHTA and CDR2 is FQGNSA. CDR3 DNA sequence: TGTGCCAGCAGCCCCTATGGACAGGGTACGGTGGCTTTC. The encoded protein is CASSPYGQGTVAF.